This T cell receptor (beta chain) derives from a study of blood T cell repertoires in COVID-19. Germline V CDR1 and CDR2: ENHRY, SYGVKD. V was pared by 4 bases and J by 3 bases, with 1 base of the junction left unmatched. The length of the CDR3 is 14 residues. Sequenced by immunoSEQ multiplex PCR; TCRdb stores in-frame clones only, minus some. The table shows 150,000 or so clones, with around 80% occurring only once. Sequenced input: peripheral blood. The chain recombines TRBV10-3 with TRBJ2-5; the match to TRBD1 covers 11 bases. The clonotype originates from a human donor with acute or convalescent COVID-19. The donor label of this sample is uncertain. The CDR3 region is CAISGDRGEETQYF. In nucleotides, the CDR3 is TGTGCCATCAGTGGGGACAGGGGGGAAGAGACCCAGTACTTC.